This note documents a single T cell receptor (beta chain) sequence. The data derive from a study of blood T cell repertoires in COVID-19. Trimming removed 3 bases from V and 3 bases from J; junction bases left unmatched: 3. This CDR3 spans 14 amino acids. Looked up from germline, CDR1 is SGHAT and CDR2 is FQNNGV. The method was immunoSEQ multiplex PCR; TCRdb's version includes in-frame clones alone and lacks a portion of them. The repertoire has tens of thousands of clones, about 90% of them found once; the top ten carry 32%. The sequence derives from a man aged 65-85 years with active COVID-19. The material sequenced was peripheral blood. The J gene is TRBJ2-5, the V gene TRBV11-2; 8 nucleotides align to TRBD2. The CDR3 reads CASSFNSGKETQYF. In nucleotides, the CDR3 is TGTGCCAGCAGCTTCAATAGCGGGAAAGAGACCCAGTACTTC.